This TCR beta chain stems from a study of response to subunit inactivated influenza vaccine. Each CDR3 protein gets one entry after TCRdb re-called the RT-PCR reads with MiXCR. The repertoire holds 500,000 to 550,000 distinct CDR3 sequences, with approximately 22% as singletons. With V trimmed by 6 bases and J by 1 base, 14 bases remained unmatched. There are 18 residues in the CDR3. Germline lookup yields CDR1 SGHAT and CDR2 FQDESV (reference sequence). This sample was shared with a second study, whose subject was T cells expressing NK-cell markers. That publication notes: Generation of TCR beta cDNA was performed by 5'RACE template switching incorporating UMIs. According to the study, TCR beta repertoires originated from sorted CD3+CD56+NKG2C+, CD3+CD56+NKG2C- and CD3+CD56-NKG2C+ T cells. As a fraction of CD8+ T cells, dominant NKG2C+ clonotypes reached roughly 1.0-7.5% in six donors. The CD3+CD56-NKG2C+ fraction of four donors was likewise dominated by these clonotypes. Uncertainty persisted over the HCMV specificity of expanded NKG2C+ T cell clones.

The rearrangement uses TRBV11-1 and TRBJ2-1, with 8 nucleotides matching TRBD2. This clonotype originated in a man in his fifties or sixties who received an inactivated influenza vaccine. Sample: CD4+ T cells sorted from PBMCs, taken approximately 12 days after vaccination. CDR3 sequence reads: CASRTFYKAGGSYNEQFF. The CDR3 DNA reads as TGTGCCAGCAGAACCTTTTATAAGGCGGGAGGTTCCTACAATGAGCAGTTCTTC.